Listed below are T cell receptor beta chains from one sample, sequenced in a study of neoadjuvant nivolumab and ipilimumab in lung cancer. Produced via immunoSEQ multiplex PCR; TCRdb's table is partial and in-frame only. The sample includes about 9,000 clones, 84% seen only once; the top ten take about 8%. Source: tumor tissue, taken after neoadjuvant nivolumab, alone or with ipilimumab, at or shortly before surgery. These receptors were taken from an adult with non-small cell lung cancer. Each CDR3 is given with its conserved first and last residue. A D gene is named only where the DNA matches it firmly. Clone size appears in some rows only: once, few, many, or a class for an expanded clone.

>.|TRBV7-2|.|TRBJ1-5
CASSSGTPVRPQHF
TGTGCCAGCAGCTCCGGGACCCCGGTACGTCCCCAGCATTTT
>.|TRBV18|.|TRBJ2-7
CASSPTADYEQYF
TGTGCCAGCTCACCGACAGCCGACTACGAGCAGTACTTC
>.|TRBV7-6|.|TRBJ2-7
CASSLNSGAFYEQYF
TGTGCCAGCAGCCTAAATAGCGGAGCCTTCTACGAGCAGTACTTC
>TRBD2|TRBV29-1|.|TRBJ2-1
CSVEDAQLAGSYNEQFF
TGCAGCGTTGAAGATGCCCAACTAGCGGGAAGTTACAATGAGCAGTTCTTC
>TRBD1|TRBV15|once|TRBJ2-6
CATSLVRDRALGANVLTF
TGTGCCACCAGCCTCGTCCGGGACAGGGCGTTGGGGGCCAACGTCCTGACTTTC
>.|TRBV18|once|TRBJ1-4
CASSPSDQRTNEKLFF
TGTGCCAGCTCACCATCCGACCAGCGAACGAATGAAAAACTGTTTTTT
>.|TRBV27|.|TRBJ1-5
CASSLVGGNQPQHF
TGTGCCAGCAGTTTAGTTGGGGGCAATCAGCCCCAGCATTTT
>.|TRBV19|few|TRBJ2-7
CASSILTATLVEQYF
TGTGCCAGTAGTATCTTGACAGCTACCCTAGTCGAGCAGTACTTC
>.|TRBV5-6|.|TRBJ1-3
CASSLILGGTGNTIYF
TGTGCCAGCAGCTTAATCCTAGGGGGGACCGGAAACACCATATATTTT
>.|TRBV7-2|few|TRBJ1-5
CASSLGGNRGTRNQPQHF
TGTGCCAGCAGCCTAGGGGGAAACCGGGGGACGAGAAATCAGCCCCAGCATTTT
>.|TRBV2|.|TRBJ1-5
CASRRRTVGEAQHF
TGTGCCAGCAGGAGGCGGACAGTAGGGGAGGCCCAGCATTTT
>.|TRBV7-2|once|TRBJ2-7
CASSLAISYEQYF
TGTGCCAGCAGCTTAGCCATCTCCTACGAGCAGTACTTC
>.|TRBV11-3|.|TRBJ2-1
CASSLNRGGTYNEQFF
TGTGCCAGCAGCTTAAATCGGGGCGGTACCTACAATGAGCAGTTCTTC
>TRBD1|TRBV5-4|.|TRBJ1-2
CASSTGTGGDYGYTF
TGTGCCAGCAGCACCGGGACAGGGGGGGACTATGGCTACACCTTC